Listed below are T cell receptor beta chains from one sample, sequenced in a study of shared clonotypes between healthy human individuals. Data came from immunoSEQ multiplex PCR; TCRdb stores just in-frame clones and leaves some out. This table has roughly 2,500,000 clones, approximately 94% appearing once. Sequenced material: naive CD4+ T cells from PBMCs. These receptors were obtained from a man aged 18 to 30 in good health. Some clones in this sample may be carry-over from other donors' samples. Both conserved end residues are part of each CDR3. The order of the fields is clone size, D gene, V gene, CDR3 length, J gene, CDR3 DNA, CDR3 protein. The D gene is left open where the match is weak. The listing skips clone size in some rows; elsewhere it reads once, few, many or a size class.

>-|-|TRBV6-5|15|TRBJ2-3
TGTGCCAGCAGGCATACAGGGTCGCGCACAGATACGCAGTATTTT
CASRHTGSRTDTQYF
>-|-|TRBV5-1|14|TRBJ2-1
TGCGCCAGCAGCTTGCCGCTAGCCATTAATGAGCAGTTCTTC
CASSLPLAINEQFF
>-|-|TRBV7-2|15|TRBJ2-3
TGTGCCAGCAGCCGGTCGGACTACTCCACAGATACGCAGTATTTT
CASSRSDYSTDTQYF
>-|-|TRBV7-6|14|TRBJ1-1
TGTGCCAGCACGCCGGGGGGGACGAACACTGAAGCTTTCTTT
CASTPGGTNTEAFF
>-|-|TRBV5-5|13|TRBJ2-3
TGTGCCAGCAGCCTCTTGGTATTAGATACGCAGTATTTT
CASSLLVLDTQYF
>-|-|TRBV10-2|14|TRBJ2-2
TGCGCCAGCCGGCTCGGGTCTTCCGGCGGGGAGCTGTTTTTT
CASRLGSSGGELFF
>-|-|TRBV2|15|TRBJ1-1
TGTGCCAGCCACCTAGGTCGCGGGATGAACACTGAAGCTTTCTTT
CASHLGRGMNTEAFF
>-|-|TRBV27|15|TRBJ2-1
TGTGCCAGCAGTTACCCCCCCGGGGGGCCCTTTGAGCAGTTCTTC
CASSYPPGGPFEQFF
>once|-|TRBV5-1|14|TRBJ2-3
TGCGCCAGCAGCTTGGGTGGAGGGACAGATACGCAGTATTTT
CASSLGGGTDTQYF
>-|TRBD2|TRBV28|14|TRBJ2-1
TGTGCCAGCAGTCGACTAGCTCGGGATCTTGAGCAGTTCTTC
CASSRLARDLEQFF
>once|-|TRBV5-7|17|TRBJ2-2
TGTGCCAGCAGCCCCTCACCCGGACAGCGCGACACCGGGGAGCTGTTTTTT
CASSPSPGQRDTGELFF
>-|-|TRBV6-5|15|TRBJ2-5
TGTGCCAGCAGACCGATCGCAGGGTTTCGGGAGACCCAGTACTTC
CASRPIAGFRETQYF
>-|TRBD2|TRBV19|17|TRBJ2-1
TGTGCCAGTAGTACAATCCCTACTAGCGGGAGTTACAATGAGCAGTTCTTC
CASSTIPTSGSYNEQFF
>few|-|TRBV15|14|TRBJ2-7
TGTGCCACCAGCAGAGGAGGGGATACCTACGAGCAGTACTTC
CATSRGGDTYEQYF
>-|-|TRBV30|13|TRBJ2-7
TGTGCCTGGAGGATCACAGGTGCCTACGAGCAGTACTTC
CAWRITGAYEQYF
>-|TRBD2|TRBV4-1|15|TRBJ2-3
TGCGCCAGCAGCCGCCCTAGCGGAAGCACAGATACGCAGTATTTT
CASSRPSGSTDTQYF
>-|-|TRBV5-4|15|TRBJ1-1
TGTGCCAGCAGCTTGTTTGGCAGCCGGGCCACTGAAGCTTTCTTT
CASSLFGSRATEAFF
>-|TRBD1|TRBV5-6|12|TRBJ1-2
TGTGCCAGCAGCACCCGACAGGGAAGATACACCTTC
CASSTRQGRYTF
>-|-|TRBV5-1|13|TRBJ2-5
TGCGCCAGCGCGCAACAGGGGGGGGAGACCCAGTACTTC
CASAQQGGETQYF
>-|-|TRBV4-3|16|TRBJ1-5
TGCGCCAGCAGCCAAGATGTGAACGCGGGTGGGCAGCCCCAGCATTTT
CASSQDVNAGGQPQHF